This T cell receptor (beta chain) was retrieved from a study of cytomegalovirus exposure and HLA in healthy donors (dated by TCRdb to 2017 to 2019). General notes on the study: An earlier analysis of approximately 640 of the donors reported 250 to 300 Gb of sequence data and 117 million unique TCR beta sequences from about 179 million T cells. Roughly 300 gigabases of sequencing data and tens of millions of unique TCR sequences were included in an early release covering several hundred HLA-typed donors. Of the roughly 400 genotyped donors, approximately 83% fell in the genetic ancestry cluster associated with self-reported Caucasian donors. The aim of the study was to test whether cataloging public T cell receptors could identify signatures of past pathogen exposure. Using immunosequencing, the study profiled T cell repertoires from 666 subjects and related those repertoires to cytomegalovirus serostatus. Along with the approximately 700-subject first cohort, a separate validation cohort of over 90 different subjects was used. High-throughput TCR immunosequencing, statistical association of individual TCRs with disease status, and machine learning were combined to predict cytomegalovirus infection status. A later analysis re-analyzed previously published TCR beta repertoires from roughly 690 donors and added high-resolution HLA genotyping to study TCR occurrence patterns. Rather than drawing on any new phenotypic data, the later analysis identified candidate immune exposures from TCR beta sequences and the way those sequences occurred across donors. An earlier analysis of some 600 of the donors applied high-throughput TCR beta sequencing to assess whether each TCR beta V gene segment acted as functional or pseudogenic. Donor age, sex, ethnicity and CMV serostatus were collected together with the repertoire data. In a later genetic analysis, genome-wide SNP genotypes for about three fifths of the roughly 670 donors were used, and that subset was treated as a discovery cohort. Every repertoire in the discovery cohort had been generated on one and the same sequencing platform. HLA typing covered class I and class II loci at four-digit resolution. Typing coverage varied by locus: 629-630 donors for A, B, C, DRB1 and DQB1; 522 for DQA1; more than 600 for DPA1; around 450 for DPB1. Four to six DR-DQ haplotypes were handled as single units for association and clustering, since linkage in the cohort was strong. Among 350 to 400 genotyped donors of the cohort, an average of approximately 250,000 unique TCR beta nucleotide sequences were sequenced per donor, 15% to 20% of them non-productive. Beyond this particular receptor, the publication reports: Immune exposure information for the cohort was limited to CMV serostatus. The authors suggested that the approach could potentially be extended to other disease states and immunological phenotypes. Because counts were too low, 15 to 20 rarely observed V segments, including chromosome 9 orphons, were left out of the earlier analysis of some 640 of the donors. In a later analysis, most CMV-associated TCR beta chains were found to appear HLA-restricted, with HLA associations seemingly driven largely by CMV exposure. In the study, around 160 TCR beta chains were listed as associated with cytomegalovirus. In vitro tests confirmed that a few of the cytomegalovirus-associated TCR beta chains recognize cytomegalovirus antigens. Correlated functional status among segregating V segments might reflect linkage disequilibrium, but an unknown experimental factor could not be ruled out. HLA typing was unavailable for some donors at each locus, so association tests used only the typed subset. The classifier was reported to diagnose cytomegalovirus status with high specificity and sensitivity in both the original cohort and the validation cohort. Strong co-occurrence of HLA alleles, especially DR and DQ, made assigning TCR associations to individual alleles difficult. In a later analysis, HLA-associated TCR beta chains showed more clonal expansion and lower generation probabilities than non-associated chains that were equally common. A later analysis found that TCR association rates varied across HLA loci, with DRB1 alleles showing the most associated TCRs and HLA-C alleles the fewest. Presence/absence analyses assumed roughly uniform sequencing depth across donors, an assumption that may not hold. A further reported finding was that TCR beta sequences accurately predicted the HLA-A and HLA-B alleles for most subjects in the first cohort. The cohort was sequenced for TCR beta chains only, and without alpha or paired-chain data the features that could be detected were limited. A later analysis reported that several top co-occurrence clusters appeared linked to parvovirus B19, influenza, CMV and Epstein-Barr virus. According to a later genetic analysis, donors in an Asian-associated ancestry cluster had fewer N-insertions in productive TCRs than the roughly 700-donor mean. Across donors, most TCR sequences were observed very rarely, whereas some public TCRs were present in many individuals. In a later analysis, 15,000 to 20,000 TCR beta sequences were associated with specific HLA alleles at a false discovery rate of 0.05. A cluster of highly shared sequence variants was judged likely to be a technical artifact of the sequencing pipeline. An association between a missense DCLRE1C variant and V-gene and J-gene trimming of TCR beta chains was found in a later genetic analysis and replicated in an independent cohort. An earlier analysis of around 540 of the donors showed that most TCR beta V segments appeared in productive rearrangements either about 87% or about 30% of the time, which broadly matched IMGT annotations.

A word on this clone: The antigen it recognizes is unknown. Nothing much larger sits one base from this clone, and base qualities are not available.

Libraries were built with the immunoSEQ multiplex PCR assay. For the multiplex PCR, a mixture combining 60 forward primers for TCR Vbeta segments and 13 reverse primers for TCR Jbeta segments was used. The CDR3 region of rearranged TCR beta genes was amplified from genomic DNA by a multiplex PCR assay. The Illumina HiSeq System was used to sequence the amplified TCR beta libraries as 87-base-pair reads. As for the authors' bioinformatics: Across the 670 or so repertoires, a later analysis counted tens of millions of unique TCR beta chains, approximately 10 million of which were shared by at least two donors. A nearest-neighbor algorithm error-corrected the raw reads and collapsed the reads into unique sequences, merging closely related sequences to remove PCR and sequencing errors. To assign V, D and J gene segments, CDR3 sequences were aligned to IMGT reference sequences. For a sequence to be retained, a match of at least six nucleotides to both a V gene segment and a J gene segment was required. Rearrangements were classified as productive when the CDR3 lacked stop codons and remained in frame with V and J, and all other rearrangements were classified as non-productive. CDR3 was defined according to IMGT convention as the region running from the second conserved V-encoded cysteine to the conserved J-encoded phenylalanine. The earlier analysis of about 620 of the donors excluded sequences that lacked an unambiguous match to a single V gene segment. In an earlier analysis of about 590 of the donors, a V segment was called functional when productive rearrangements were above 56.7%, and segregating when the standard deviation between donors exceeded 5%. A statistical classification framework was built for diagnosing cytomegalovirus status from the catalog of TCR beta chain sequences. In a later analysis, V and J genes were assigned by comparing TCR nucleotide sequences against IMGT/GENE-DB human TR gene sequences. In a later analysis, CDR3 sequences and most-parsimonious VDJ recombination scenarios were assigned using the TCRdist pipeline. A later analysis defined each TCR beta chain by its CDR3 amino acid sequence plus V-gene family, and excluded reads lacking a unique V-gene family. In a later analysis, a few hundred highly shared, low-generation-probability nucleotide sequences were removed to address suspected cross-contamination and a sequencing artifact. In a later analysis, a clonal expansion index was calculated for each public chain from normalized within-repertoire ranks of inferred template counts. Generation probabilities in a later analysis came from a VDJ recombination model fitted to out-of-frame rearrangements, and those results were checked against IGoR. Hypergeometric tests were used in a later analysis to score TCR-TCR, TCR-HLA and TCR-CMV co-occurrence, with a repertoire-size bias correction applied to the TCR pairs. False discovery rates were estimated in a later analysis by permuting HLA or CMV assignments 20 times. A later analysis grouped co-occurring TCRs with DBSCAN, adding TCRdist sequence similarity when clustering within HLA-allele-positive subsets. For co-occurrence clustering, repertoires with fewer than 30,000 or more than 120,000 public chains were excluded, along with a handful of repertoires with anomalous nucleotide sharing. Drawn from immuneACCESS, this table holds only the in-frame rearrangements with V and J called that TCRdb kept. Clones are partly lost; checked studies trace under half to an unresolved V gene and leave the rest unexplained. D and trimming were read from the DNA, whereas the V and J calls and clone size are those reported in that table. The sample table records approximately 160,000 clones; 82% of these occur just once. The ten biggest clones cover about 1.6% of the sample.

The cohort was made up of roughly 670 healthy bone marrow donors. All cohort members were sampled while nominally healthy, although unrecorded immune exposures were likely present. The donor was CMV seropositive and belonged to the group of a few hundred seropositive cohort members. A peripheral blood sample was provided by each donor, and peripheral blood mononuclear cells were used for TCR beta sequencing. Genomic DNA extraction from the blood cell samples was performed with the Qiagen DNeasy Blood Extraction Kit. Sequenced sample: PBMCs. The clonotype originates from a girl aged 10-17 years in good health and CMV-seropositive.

The bases read TGTGCCAGCAGCTTAATGCAAGGGGGCAATGGCTACACCTTC. Translated, it reads CASSLMQGGNGYTF. The chain was built from TRBV5-6 and TRBJ1-2; a stretch of 7 junction bases matches TRBD1. Unmatched junction bases come to 7, with V trimmed by 2 bases and J by 6 bases. CDR1 and CDR2, per the germline V gene, are SGHDT and YYEEEE. Reading from cysteine to phenylalanine, the CDR3 counts 14 amino acids. The sequence is cut down to CDR3 DNA, 42 bases in frame from base 1.